This TCR beta chain stems from a study of T cell repertoires in cytomegalovirus infection. Study background: Public signatures in TCR beta pointed to CMV infection and matching HLA type.

This clonotype was observed at least ten times. The target antigen is unknown. In TCRdb, the reads were re-called with MiXCR into one record per CDR3 protein. The profile shows 250,000 or so distinct CDR3 sequences, approximately 17% of them singletons. Overall study findings and caveats: Individuals carrying CMV plus the relevant HLA were identified by cumulative frequency of public TCR beta families. What dominated the ex vivo response were HLA-C-restricted CMV-specific TCR beta clonotypes.

Input material: CD8+ T cells from PBMCs. The receptor comes from a human donor in good health (CMV status not recorded). Some clones in this sample may be carry-over from other donors' samples.

The CDR3 DNA reads TGTGCCAGCAGCTTATATTCGGGGGGCGTAACAGATACGCAGTATTTT. Residues: CASSLYSGGVTDTQYF. The chain couples TRBV7-3 to TRBJ2-3, with D perhaps matching TRBD2 (7 bases). Between the trimmed V and J ends, which lost 2 bases and 3 bases, there was a span of 15 bases. Germline assignment: CDR1 SGHTA and CDR2 FQGTGA. The CDR3 runs to 16 residues.